This is a list of T cell receptor beta chains from one sample in a study of blood T cell repertoires in COVID-19. The method was immunoSEQ multiplex PCR; TCRdb's version includes in-frame clones alone and lacks a portion of them. The repertoire has roughly 45,000 clones, approximately 88% of them found once; the top ten carry about 4.3%. Material for sequencing was peripheral blood. Receptor source: a man aged 50 or older with active COVID-19. Both conserved end residues are part of each CDR3. Clone size, where shown, is once, few, many, or a class for clones that have expanded.

J: TRBJ1-3
V: TRBV4-3
size: once
CDR3: CASSQDTWPAGGAGNTIYF

J: TRBJ1-5
V: TRBV6-2/TRBV6-3
size: -
CDR3: CASSSGQGIQPQHF

J: TRBJ2-3
V: TRBV25-1
size: once
CDR3: CASSEMGTAYTDTQYF

J: TRBJ1-1
V: TRBV7-6
size: -
CDR3: CASSPKAGGNTEAFF

J: TRBJ2-7
V: TRBV7-8
size: once
CDR3: CASKRGISYEQYF

J: TRBJ2-7
V: TRBV7-9
size: -
CDR3: CASSIRFSTGVYEQYF

J: TRBJ2-2
V: TRBV10-1
size: -
CDR3: CASSDRSQGKGAGELFF

J: TRBJ2-2
V: TRBV6-1
size: few
CDR3: CASSVASFYIGGELFF

J: TRBJ2-3
V: TRBV7-2
size: once
CDR3: CASSPKLAGFTDTQYF

J: TRBJ1-1
V: TRBV2
size: -
CDR3: CASKFRVLGNTEAFF

J: TRBJ2-3
V: TRBV9
size: -
CDR3: CASSGGGAGTQYF

J: TRBJ2-7
V: TRBV7-5
size: -
CDR3: CVRSLGSSGGVYEQYF

J: TRBJ1-1
V: TRBV16
size: -
CDR3: CASSFQVNTEAFF

J: TRBJ2-1
V: TRBV6-1
size: -
CDR3: CASSEILSSYNEQFF

J: TRBJ1-4
V: TRBV3-1/TRBV3-2
size: once
CDR3: CASSQEGEGTNEKLFF

J: TRBJ2-3
V: TRBV4-3
size: -
CDR3: CASSQEGSGGGLGRVDTQYF

J: TRBJ2-7
V: TRBV6-2/TRBV6-3
size: -
CDR3: CASSYSQGGLETEQYF

J: TRBJ2-1
V: TRBV19
size: -
CDR3: CASSIGAGGNEQFF

J: TRBJ2-1
V: TRBV11-2
size: once
CDR3: CASSLARYNEQFF

J: TRBJ1-6
V: TRBV27
size: -
CDR3: CASSLGQGHSPLHF

J: TRBJ2-5
V: TRBV10-2
size: once
CDR3: CASSEIPGRGSKETQYF

J: TRBJ1-1
V: TRBV10-1
size: -
CDR3: CASSEQGKGTEAFF

J: TRBJ2-1
V: TRBV27
size: -
CDR3: CASSLSTPGLPYNEQFF

J: TRBJ2-5
V: TRBV6-1
size: -
CDR3: CASSGLPLTGPMGETQYF

J: TRBJ1-3
V: TRBV11-2
size: few
CDR3: CASSLVNSDRGHTIYF

J: TRBJ2-5
V: TRBV24-1
size: once
CDR3: CATSESSGETQYF

J: TRBJ2-5
V: TRBV10-3
size: -
CDR3: CAISDQDRVGETQYF

J: TRBJ2-2
V: TRBV19
size: -
CDR3: CASSNLEWTGAGELFF

J: TRBJ2-7
V: TRBV10-3
size: -
CDR3: CAIKDRLNSYEQYF

J: TRBJ1-1
V: TRBV4-1
size: -
CDR3: CASSQLQFMNTEAFF

J: TRBJ2-3
V: TRBV5-1
size: -
CDR3: CASSSRVSTDTQYF

J: TRBJ2-7
V: TRBV3-1/TRBV3-2
size: -
CDR3: CASSQKDRGFYEQYF

J: TRBJ1-1
V: TRBV6-5
size: once
CDR3: CASWTGERNTEAFF

J: TRBJ2-5
V: TRBV7-6
size: -
CDR3: CASSLAPPGQGRGETQYF

J: TRBJ1-5
V: TRBV10-2
size: -
CDR3: CASRGEAQPQHF

J: TRBJ1-2
V: TRBV2
size: -
CDR3: CARTGGDYGYTF

J: TRBJ1-1
V: TRBV6-5
size: -
CDR3: CASSYSSGLNTEAFF

J: TRBJ1-2
V: TRBV19
size: -
CDR3: CASTPRTGTVGGYTF